This TCR beta chain was captured in a study of blood T cell repertoires in COVID-19. At the level of the study: The United States, Italy and Spain provided the acute and convalescent COVID-19 samples.

Clones were read by immunoSEQ multiplex PCR, and TCRdb kept only the in-frame ones, dropping some. The sample lists about 67,000 clones; over 80% were seen once. Germline V CDR1 and CDR2: MDHEN, SYDVKM. This CDR3 comprises 14 residues. Germline trimming cut 4 bases from V and 6 bases from J; bases unmatched to any gene: 3. The chain has TRBV28 and TRBJ1-5; 10 bases are a match to TRBD1. This TCR came from a man in his fifties or sixties with active COVID-19. What was sequenced was peripheral blood. DNA for the CDR3: TGTGCCAGCAGTTCGGGACAGGGGTTTCAGCCCCAGCATTTT. Amino acids: CASSSGQGFQPQHF.